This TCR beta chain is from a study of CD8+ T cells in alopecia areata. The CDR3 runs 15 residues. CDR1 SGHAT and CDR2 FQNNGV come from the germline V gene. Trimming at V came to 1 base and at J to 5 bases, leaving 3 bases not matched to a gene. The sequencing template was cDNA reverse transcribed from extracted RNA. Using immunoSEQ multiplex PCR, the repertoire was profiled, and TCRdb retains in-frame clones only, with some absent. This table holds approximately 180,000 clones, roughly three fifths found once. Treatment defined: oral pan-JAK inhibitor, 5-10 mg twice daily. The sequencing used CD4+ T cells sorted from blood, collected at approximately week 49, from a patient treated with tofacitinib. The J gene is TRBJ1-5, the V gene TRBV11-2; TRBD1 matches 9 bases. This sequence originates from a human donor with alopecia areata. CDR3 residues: CASSLGDRGDQPQHF. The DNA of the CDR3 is TGTGCCAGCAGCTTAGGAGACAGGGGGGATCAGCCCCAGCATTTT. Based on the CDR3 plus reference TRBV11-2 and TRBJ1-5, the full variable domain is EAGVAQSPRYKIIEKRQSVAFWCNPISGHATLYWYQQILGQGPKLLIQFQNNGVVDDSQLPKDRFSAERLKGVDSTLKIQPAKLEDSAVYLCASSLGDRGDQPQHFGDGTRLSIL.